The 32 T cell receptor beta chains listed next were all sequenced from one sample in a study of blood T cell repertoires in COVID-19. Data came from immunoSEQ multiplex PCR; TCRdb stores just in-frame clones and leaves some out. The sample has 200,000 or so clones, 70% to 90% seen once. Sequencing was done on a sample of peripheral blood. The receptor set was obtained from a woman in her forties who had recovered from COVID-19.

The V gene is TRBV7-3, the J gene TRBJ2-1; TRBD2 matches 7 bases. The ends lost 2 bases at V and 9 bases at J; junction bases unmatched: 4. Per germline, CDR1 SGHTA and CDR2 FQGTGA. The length of the CDR3 is 13 residues. The chain's CDR3 is CASSLGASGEQFF. The CDR3 coding sequence is TGTGCCAGCAGCTTAGGAGCTAGCGGTGAGCAGTTCTTC.

The rearrangement links TRBV28 to TRBJ2-5, with 7 bases aligning to TRBD1. The junction had 5 bases not matched to a gene; V was cut back by 4 bases and J by 3 bases. Germline V gene data show CDR1 as MDHEN and CDR2 as SYDVKM. CDR3 size: 14 residues. The CDR3 sequence: CASSSGQPEETQYF. CDR3 sequence (DNA): TGTGCCAGCAGTTCGGGACAGCCTGAAGAGACCCAGTACTTC. Full variable domain (remainder filled in from reference TRBV28 and TRBJ2-5): DVKVTQSSRYLVKRTGEKVFLECVQDMDHENMFWYRQDPGLGLRLIYFSYDVKMKEKGDIPEGYSVSREKKERFSLILESASTNQTSMYLCASSSGQPEETQYFGPGTRLLVL.

The chain joins TRBV21-1 to TRBJ2-3; TRBD2, as called in the table, went unchecked against the DNA. TRBV21-1 counts as a pseudogene. The CDR3 totals 18 residues. CDR3 in amino acids: CASSEGLAGGPRTDTQYF. The CDR3 nucleotides are TGTGCCAGCAGCGAAGGACTAGCGGGAGGGCCGCGCACAGATACGCAGTATTTT.

The rearrangement links TRBV19 to TRBJ2-7, with TRBD2 matching 9 bases. The junction had 4 bases not matched to a gene; V was cut back by 2 bases and J by 2 bases. CDR1 LNHDA and CDR2 SQIVND come from the germline V gene (reference sequence). CDR3 length equals 15 residues. The CDR3 region is CASSIYSGGTYEQYF. The DNA for the CDR3 is TGTGCCAGTAGTATATATAGCGGGGGCACCTACGAGCAGTACTTC.

This clone was counted a single time. This chain connects TRBV30 to TRBJ2-7; tentatively, D is TRBD2 (6 bases). The germline CDR1 and CDR2 sequences are GTSNPN and SVGIG (reference sequence). V lost 1 base and J lost 12, with 13 bases in between. This CDR3 contains 11 residues. The CDR3 reads CAWSALLAVYF. As DNA, the CDR3 is TGTGCCTGGAGTGCCTTACTAGCTGTGTACTTC.

The rearrangement links TRBV19 to TRBJ2-5, with 9 positions matching TRBD1. Germline CDR1 and CDR2: LNHDA and SQIVND (reference sequence). The CDR3 spans 14 residues. After removal of 5 bases from V and 5 bases from J, the junction contained 6 bases not matched to a gene. CDR3 nucleotide sequence: TGTGCCAGTAGTGACTACAGGGGGCAGGAGACCCAGTACTTC. Encoded protein: CASSDYRGQETQYF.

V gene TRBV29-1 combines with J gene TRBJ2-1; the match to TRBD2 covers 7 bases. Trimming removed 4 bases from V and 6 bases from J; junction bases left unmatched: 9. Germline V gives CDR1 SQVTM, CDR2 ANQGSEA. This CDR3 contains 14 residues. CDR3 sequence reads: CSVGLAERGNEQFF. DNA of the CDR3: TGCAGCGTTGGGCTAGCGGAGAGGGGCAATGAGCAGTTCTTC.

This clone was recorded only once. The chain combines TRBV19 with TRBJ2-6; D gene unclear. The CDR3 loop spans 18 amino acids. CDR1 and CDR2 (germline): LNHDA, SQIVND (reference sequence). V lost 0 bases to trimming and J lost 4 bases, with 16 bases between them. The CDR3 nucleotides read TGTGCCAGTAGTATAGATTACTTGGGCAGTGGGGGGGCCAACGTCCTGACTTTC. Translating it yields CASSIDYLGSGGANVLTF.

This clone showed up just once. This sequence joins TRBV7-2 and TRBJ1-2, with 7 bases matching TRBD1. V lost 4 bases and J lost 5; bases outside the gene matches: 7. The germline V gene has CDR1 SGHTA and CDR2 FQGNSA. This CDR3 has 14 residues. The CDR3 region is CASSSAGTDYGYTF. The CDR3 DNA follows: TGTGCCAGCAGCTCCGCCGGGACAGATTATGGCTACACCTTC.

V is TRBV28 and J is TRBJ1-1; D unresolved. The CDR3 consists of 17 residues. Germline V gene data show CDR1 as MDHEN and CDR2 as SYDVKM. V was trimmed by 1 base and J by 4 bases, leaving 19 bases between them. Here the CDR3 DNA reads TGTGCCAGCAGTTTATACCCTTACAGAGAGGAGGGCACTGAAGCTTTCTTT. The encoded protein is CASSLYPYREEGTEAFF.

The rearrangement joins TRBV18 to TRBJ2-7; 9 nucleotides agree with TRBD1. CDR3 length: 15 residues. Germline CDR1 is KGHSH and CDR2 is LQKENI. The V and J ends lost 3 bases and 3 bases, in that order; junction bases with no gene match: 6. This CDR3 reads CASSPSTGGNYEQYF. The CDR3 coding sequence is TGTGCCAGCTCACCTTCGACAGGGGGGAACTACGAGCAGTACTTC.

V gene TRBV7-9 combines with J gene TRBJ1-5, with 8 bases identical to TRBD1. CDR1 SEHNR and CDR2 FQNEAQ come from the germline V gene (reference sequence). CDR3 length: 19 amino acids. V lost 9 bases to trimming and J lost 0 bases; unmatched junction nucleotides: 19. The CDR3 protein is CARGPGAPRQGNSNQPQHF. The CDR3 DNA is TGTGCCAGAGGGCCAGGGGCTCCCAGACAGGGGAATAGCAATCAGCCCCAGCATTTT.

The chain couples TRBV12-3 or TRBV12-4 to TRBJ1-6; D gene uncertain. V gave up 6 bases and J gave up 13 bases, with 16 bases separating them. The CDR3 is 13 residues long. Here the CDR3 DNA reads TGTGCCAGCAGCTCAATGACTACTCCCCCCCTCCACTTT. It is translated as CASSSMTTPPLHF.

This rearrangement joins TRBV19 to TRBJ2-3, with 14 positions matching TRBD2. Germline CDR1 reads LNHDA; CDR2 reads SQIVND (reference sequence). The CDR3 consists of 19 residues. The V gene end was trimmed by 3 bases and the J gene end by 0 bases; junction bases not matched to a gene: 8. CDR3 in amino acids: CASSIVGTSGRGSTDTQYF. CDR3 DNA sequence: TGTGCCAGTAGTATTGTGGGGACTAGCGGGAGAGGGAGCACAGATACGCAGTATTTT.

The V call is TRBV29-1, the J call TRBJ1-3; a weak D match, TRBD1 (5 bases). The germline V gene encodes CDR1 SQVTM and CDR2 ANQGSEA. Between the trimmed V and J ends, which lost 4 bases and 0 bases, there was a span of 10 bases. The CDR3 is 14 amino acids. The CDR3 loop reads CSVAQGLSGNTIYF. The DNA for the CDR3 is TGCAGCGTTGCGCAGGGCCTCTCTGGAAACACCATATATTTT.

This clone was observed a few times. This CDR3 is CASSERPGQGTYNEQFF. The CDR3 coding sequence is TGTGCCAGCAGCGAACGACCGGGACAGGGGACCTACAATGAGCAGTTCTTC. The genes are TRBV11-3 and TRBJ2-1; 10 nucleotides agree with TRBD1. CDR1 SGHNT and CDR2 YENEEA come from the germline V gene. V shed 5 bases and J 2 bases; nucleotides not matched to a gene: 9. CDR3 size: 17 residues. Full variable domain (remainder filled in from reference TRBV11-3 and TRBJ2-1): EAGVVQSPRYKIIEKKQPVAFWCNPISGHNTLYWYLQNLGQGPELLIRYENEEAVDDSQLPKDRFSAERLKGVDSTLKIQPAELGDSAVYLCASSERPGQGTYNEQFFGPGTRLTVL.

The chain employs TRBV3-1 (or the pseudogene TRBV3-2) and TRBJ2-7; 10 nucleotides line up with TRBD1. This CDR3 has 15 residues. In germline, CDR1 is LGHDT, CDR2 YNNKEL (reference sequence). Unmatched junction bases numbered 4, after V lost 0 bases and J lost 5 bases. CDR3 sequence (DNA): TGTGCCAGCAGCCAAGATCAGACAGGGGGCGACGAGCAGTACTTC. Protein product: CASSQDQTGGDEQYF.

Regarding this clone: Different DNA sequences within this sample yield the same CDR3. The chain combines TRBV3-1 (or the pseudogene TRBV3-2) with TRBJ2-7; 7 nucleotides align to TRBD2. The CDR3 consists of 13 residues. The V segment lost 2 bases and the J segment 6 bases; nucleotides outside the gene matches: 4. The germline V gene has CDR1 LGHDT and CDR2 YNNKEL (reference sequence). The CDR3 sequence: CASSQSREGEQYF. The CDR3 coding sequence is TGTGCCAGCAGCCAAAGTAGGGAGGGCGAGCAGTACTTC.

The chain carries TRBV4-3 and TRBJ2-5; 8 nucleotides match TRBD2. Unmatched junction bases numbered 4, after V lost 0 bases and J lost 4 bases. There are 15 residues in the CDR3. Germline V gives CDR1 LGHNA, CDR2 YSLEER. The CDR3 spells CASSQDPGLGETQYF. DNA for the CDR3: TGCGCCAGCAGCCAAGACCCGGGACTAGGAGAGACCCAGTACTTC.

About this clone: A junction end diverges from the germline sequence, so it may reflect a read error. This rearrangement joins TRBV7-8 to TRBJ1-5; no clear D gene. CDR3 length equals 13 residues. In germline, CDR1 is SGHVS, CDR2 FQNEAQ. This CDR3 reads CASSSERAGMRYF. The CDR3 DNA reads TGTGCCAGCAGCTCAGAGAGGGCCGGGATGAGATATTTT.

CDR3 nucleotides: TGTGCCAGCAGCTTTCAGGGCTACGAGCAGTACTTC. Translation: CASSFQGYEQYF. The chain links TRBV7-8 to TRBJ2-7; D is perhaps TRBD1 (5 bases). Trimming left V 3 bases short and J 3 bases short, with 6 bases between. In germline, CDR1 is SGHVS, CDR2 FQNEAQ. The CDR3 runs 12 residues.

The chain couples TRBV5-1 to TRBJ1-4, with D possibly TRBD1 on 5 matching bases. Germline V gene lookup returns CDR1 SGHRS and CDR2 YFSETQ. The ends were cut back, 0 bases at V and 1 base at J, with 7 bases in the middle. The CDR3 totals 15 residues. The CDR3 DNA reads TGCGCCAGCAGCTTGGCGGGGGGAACTAATGAAAAACTGTTTTTT. Translated: CASSLAGGTNEKLFF. Variable domain in full (rest from reference TRBV5-1 and TRBJ1-4): KAGVTQTPRYLIKTRGQQVTLSCSPISGHRSVSWYQQTPGQGLQFLFEYFSETQRNKGNFPGRFSGRQFSNSRSEMNVSTLELGDSALYLCASSLAGGTNEKLFFGSGTQLSVL.

The rearrangement uses TRBV27 and TRBJ2-7; weak D call: TRBD1 (5 bases). This CDR3 is built from 14 residues. CDR1 and CDR2 from the germline V gene are MNHEY and SMNVEV (reference sequence). V lost 8 bases, J lost 4 bases, and 18 bases lay in between. The CDR3 loop is CASRRSGQGYEQYF. The CDR3 coding sequence is TGTGCCAGCCGAAGATCTGGGCAGGGATACGAGCAGTACTTC.

The gene calls are TRBV6-5 and TRBJ1-1; TRBD1 matches 9 bases. Germline V gene lookup returns CDR1 MNHEY and CDR2 SVGAGI. This CDR3 contains 14 residues. With 2 bases clipped from V and 6 bases from J, the junction kept 4 bases outside the gene matches. CDR3 amino acids: CASSYQNRGPEAFF. The CDR3 DNA sequence: TGTGCCAGCAGTTACCAAAACAGGGGGCCTGAAGCTTTCTTT.

CDR3 sequence reads: CASSLRLAPTDTQYF. DNA of the CDR3: TGCGCCAGCAGCTTGAGACTAGCGCCCACAGATACGCAGTATTTT. This chain joins TRBV5-1 and TRBJ2-3; TRBD2 matches at 8 bases. The CDR3 covers 15 residues. Trimming removed 1 base from V and 2 bases from J; junction bases left unmatched: 3. CDR1 is SGHRS, CDR2 YFSETQ, per germline. Drawing the rest from reference TRBV5-1 and TRBJ2-3, the complete variable domain is KAGVTQTPRYLIKTRGQQVTLSCSPISGHRSVSWYQQTPGQGLQFLFEYFSETQRNKGNFPGRFSGRQFSNSRSEMNVSTLELGDSALYLCASSLRLAPTDTQYFGPGTRLTVL.

This clone was counted a single time. The V call is TRBV6-5, the J call TRBJ1-1; no clear D gene. The CDR3 sequence is 11 residues long. Trimming removed 6 bases from V and 3 bases from J, with 5 bases in between. CDR1 and CDR2 (germline): MNHEY, SVGAGI. CDR3 nucleotide sequence: TGTGCCAGCAGGAGTTACACTGAAGCTTTCTTT. It specifies CASRSYTEAFF.

This chain joins TRBV11-2 and TRBJ1-2, with D tentatively TRBD1 (5 bases). Germline loops: CDR1 SGHAT, CDR2 FQNNGV. This CDR3 has 13 amino acids. Trimming took off 1 base at V and 2 bases at J, with 5 bases between the two ends. The CDR3: CASSLGTNYGYTF. The CDR3 DNA is TGTGCCAGCAGCTTAGGGACAAACTATGGCTACACCTTC.

This clone has just one count. This rearrangement joins TRBV5-1 to TRBJ1-2; D unclear. The germline CDR1 and CDR2 sequences are SGHRS and YFSETQ. This CDR3 has 15 amino acids. The V gene lost 1 base and the J gene lost 6 bases, with 16 bases spanning the gap. The CDR3 region is CASSLTAANRNGYTF. The CDR3 DNA is TGCGCCAGCAGCTTGACGGCAGCGAACCGTAATGGCTACACCTTC.

This chain links TRBV5-1 with TRBJ2-1; TRBD1 aligns across 9 bases. CDR3 length: 16 residues. Germline V gene lookup returns CDR1 SGHRS and CDR2 YFSETQ. V lost 0 bases, J lost 10 bases, and 11 bases stayed unmatched. The CDR3 sequence is CASSLEGTGLVYEQFF. For the CDR3, the DNA is TGCGCCAGCAGCTTGGAAGGGACAGGGCTCGTGTACGAGCAGTTCTTC.

This clone was observed a handful of times. V usage is TRBV19 and J usage is TRBJ1-3; 9 nucleotides agree with TRBD1. The germline V gene encodes CDR1 LNHDA and CDR2 SQIVND (reference sequence). This CDR3 spans 16 amino acids. V was pared by 6 bases and J by 5 bases, with 11 bases of the junction left unmatched. The CDR3 nucleotides are TGTGCCAGTAGGGCATCCCGACAGGGGGAAAGAAACACCATATATTTT. Protein product: CASRASRQGERNTIYF. Together with reference TRBV19 and TRBJ1-3, the CDR3 gives the full variable domain: DGGITQSPKYLFRKEGQNVTLSCEQNLNHDAMYWYRQDPGQGLRLIYYSQIVNDFQKGDIAEGYSVSREKKESFPLTVTSAQKNPTAFYLCASRASRQGERNTIYFGEGSWLTVV.

The chain recombines TRBV7-2 with TRBJ2-2, with TRBD2 identical over 11 bases. V was pared by 5 bases and J by 5 bases, with 7 bases of the junction left unmatched. Germline loops: CDR1 SGHTA, CDR2 FQGNSA. CDR3 length equals 16 residues. The CDR3 coding sequence is TGTGCCAGCAGCCCTCCTATAGCGGGAGGGACCGGGGAGCTGTTTTTT. The encoded protein is CASSPPIAGGTGELFF. The entire variable domain, with the rest obtained from reference TRBV7-2 and TRBJ2-2, is as follows: GAGVSQSPSNKVTEKGKDVELRCDPISGHTALYWYRQSLGQGLEFLIYFQGNSAPDKSGLPSDRFSAERTGGSVSTLTIQRTQQEDSAVYLCASSPPIAGGTGELFFGEGSRLTVL.

The chain employs TRBV28 and TRBJ2-7; 7 bases line up with TRBD1. This CDR3 is 13 amino acids long. The V gene end was trimmed by 7 bases and the J gene end by 1 base; junction bases not matched to a gene: 4. The germline gives CDR1 MDHEN, CDR2 SYDVKM. The CDR3 is CASTPGQSYEQYF. The CDR3 DNA reads as TGTGCCAGCACCCCGGGACAGTCCTACGAGCAGTACTTC.